This T cell receptor (beta chain) was identified during a study of cytomegalovirus exposure and HLA in healthy donors. Looking at the study overall: HLA-typed donors were the source of roughly 80 million unique TCRs held in an early data release.

The germline V gene has CDR1 MGHRA and CDR2 YSYEKL. Trimming took off 0 bases at V and 0 bases at J, with 12 bases between the two ends. The CDR3 has 17 residues. As to this clone: The target antigen is unknown.

Overall study findings and caveats: Data from an earlier analysis indicated that most TCR beta V segments were productive either about 87% or about 30% of the time.

60 Vbeta and 13 Jbeta primers were used in PCR. The data were produced by immunoSEQ multiplex PCR, yet TCRdb's version contains in-frame clones alone and is incomplete. Its table records about 140,000 clones. The rearrangement uses TRBV4-1 and TRBJ1-5, with D possibly being TRBD1 (5 bases). Sequenced: PBMCs. This clonotype was sampled from a man in his forties or fifties in good health and CMV-seronegative. The CDR3 coding sequence is TGCGCCAGCAGCCAAGATATAGGGGTTTATAGCAATCAGCCCCAGCATTTT. Translation gives CASSQDIGVYSNQPQHF.